This T cell receptor (beta chain) derives from a study of T-cell memory formation after mild COVID-19. One entry per CDR3 protein results from TCRdb running MiXCR on the 5' RACE reads. The repertoire consists of approximately 340,000 distinct CDR3 sequences, with 10% to 15% occurring once and the leading ten covering over 20%. This CDR3 is built from 12 residues. Germline loops: CDR1 MNHNS, CDR2 SASEGT. The V gene lost 7 bases and the J gene lost 4 bases, with 7 bases spanning the gap. This clonotype has at least ten counts. The V and J genes are TRBV6-1 and TRBJ2-2, with D hard to call. The sample taken for sequencing was PBMCs or a T cell subset sorted from them (not recorded which). The TCR was taken from a man between 18 and 35 years old who had mild COVID-19 (a few samples of this study predate the infection). Cell type and time point are not known. This CDR3 reads CASTSSTGELFF. The CDR3 nucleotides are TGTGCCAGCACCAGTTCCACCGGGGAGCTGTTTTTT.